The next 12 T cell receptor beta chains were all read from a single sample in a study of shared clonotypes between healthy human individuals. Generated by immunoSEQ multiplex PCR, the TCRdb table keeps only in-frame clones and is missing some. The sample has 850,000 to 1,100,000 clones; approximately 77% are singletons. Sequencing was carried out using memory CD4+ T cells from PBMCs. Subset given: CD45RA-negative fraction. The source is a man in his late teens or twenties in good health. Some clones in this sample may be carry-over from other donors' samples.

This chain links TRBV4-1 with TRBJ2-1; 12 positions agree with TRBD2. Trimming at V came to 3 bases and at J to 6 bases, leaving 6 bases not matched to a gene. CDR1 and CDR2 from the germline V gene are MGHRA and YSYEKL. This CDR3 is 16 amino acids long. The CDR3 DNA reads as TGCGCCAGCAGCCAGCCGGGACTAGCGGGTATCAATGAGCAGTTCTTC. Its protein product is CASSQPGLAGINEQFF.

The chain joins TRBV7-2 to TRBJ2-2; D is unclear. Trimming stripped 1 base from V and 8 bases from J, with 14 bases between. CDR1 and CDR2 (germline): SGHTA, FQGNSA. The CDR3 contains 15 residues. Here the CDR3 DNA reads TGTGCCAGCAGCTTAGGACGGCCGGTAACTGGGGAGCTGTTTTTT. Amino acid sequence: CASSLGRPVTGELFF.

This sequence joins TRBV9 and TRBJ2-5, with TRBD2 identical over 8 bases. V shed 3 bases and J 5 bases; nucleotides not matched to a gene: 12. This CDR3 has 16 residues. Looked up from germline, CDR1 is SGDLS and CDR2 is YYNGEE. CDR3 amino acids: CASSGWTGGPGETQYF. The CDR3 DNA reads as TGTGCCAGCAGCGGATGGACGGGAGGGCCGGGTGAGACCCAGTACTTC.

V usage is TRBV2 and J usage is TRBJ2-1; the D is unclear. The V and J ends lost 5 bases and 4 bases respectively, with 6 bases between them. There are 12 residues in the CDR3. Germline V gives CDR1 SNHLY, CDR2 FYNNEI. The CDR3: CASSPVYNEQFF. The CDR3 coding sequence is TGTGCCAGCAGTCCCGTATACAATGAGCAGTTCTTC.

The chain combines TRBV28 with TRBJ2-5; D is unresolved. The CDR3 consists of 13 residues. Germline CDR1 reads MDHEN; CDR2 reads SYDVKM. V was trimmed by 2 bases and J by 3 bases, leaving 7 bases between them. CDR3 in amino acids: CASSLSAEETQYF. The CDR3, as DNA: TGTGCCAGCAGTTTAAGTGCGGAAGAGACCCAGTACTTC.

The chain links TRBV11-2 to TRBJ2-7, with 8 bases matching TRBD2. Germline V gene lookup returns CDR1 SGHAT and CDR2 FQNNGV. V shed 5 bases, J shed 2 bases, and the junction held 17 bases outside the gene matches. This CDR3 has 18 amino acids. The CDR3 region is CASSLRDGASGSPYEQYF. CDR3 coding DNA: TGTGCCAGCAGCCTCCGGGACGGGGCGAGCGGGAGCCCCTACGAGCAGTACTTC.

This clone came up once. Other DNA sequences in the sample encode the same CDR3. The V call is TRBV28, the J call TRBJ2-7; D unresolved. V shed 5 bases and J shed 4 bases, with 9 bases lying between them. The CDR3 is made up of 12 amino acids. Germline V gives CDR1 MDHEN, CDR2 SYDVKM. CDR3 DNA: TGTGCCAGCAGTGGATTACCTTACGAGCAGTACTTC. This sequence encodes CASSGLPYEQYF.

The chain uses TRBV4-2 and TRBJ2-1; the match to TRBD2 covers 10 bases. The junction had 11 bases not matched to a gene; V was cut back by 1 base and J by 5 bases. The germline CDR1 and CDR2 sequences are LGHNA and YNFKEQ. The CDR3 length is 18 residues. Written as DNA, the CDR3 is TGTGCCAGCAGCCAAGTGGGAAGAGGAGCGGGAGGGAACAATGAGCAGTTCTTC. This codes for CASSQVGRGAGGNNEQFF.

This clone was seen just once. J is TRBJ2-1 and V is TRBV4-3; no clear D gene. Germline V gene sequence: CDR1 LGHNA, CDR2 YSLEER. This CDR3 spans 14 amino acids. The V end was cut by 2 bases, the J end by 5 bases, with 10 bases between. The DNA of the CDR3 is TGCGCCAGCAGCCAACGGGTAGGTGACAATGAGCAGTTCTTC. Residues: CASSQRVGDNEQFF.

This clone was observed a few times. The V gene is TRBV5-8, the J gene TRBJ1-5; D perhaps matches TRBD1 (5 bases). The CDR3 extends over 15 amino acids. V gave up 7 bases and J gave up 2 bases, with 16 bases separating them. Germline lookup yields CDR1 SGHTS and CDR2 YDEGEE. As DNA, the CDR3 is TGTGCCAGCGCGTGGGGGGTAAATGGCAATCAGCCCCAGCATTTT. Its protein is CASAWGVNGNQPQHF.

The chain is built from TRBV6-5 and TRBJ1-4; TRBD1 agrees at 8 bases. The V and J ends lost 2 bases and 4 bases, in that order; junction bases with no gene match: 6. CDR1 is MNHEY and CDR2 is SVGAGI in the germline V gene. The CDR3 runs to 16 residues. This CDR3 is CASSYRQGQDNEKLFF. The CDR3 coding sequence is TGTGCCAGCAGTTACCGACAGGGGCAGGATAATGAAAAACTGTTTTTT.

Worth noting for this clone: At the DNA level, this CDR3 is encoded by other sequences in the same sample as well. This chain connects TRBV6-5 to TRBJ2-7; 10 bases fit TRBD2. Germline loops: CDR1 MNHEY, CDR2 SVGAGI. This CDR3 spans 12 amino acids. The ends lost 6 bases at V and 4 bases at J; junction bases unmatched: 0. CDR3 loop: CASRGLAYEQYF. The DNA of the CDR3 is TGTGCCAGCAGGGGACTAGCGTACGAGCAGTACTTC.